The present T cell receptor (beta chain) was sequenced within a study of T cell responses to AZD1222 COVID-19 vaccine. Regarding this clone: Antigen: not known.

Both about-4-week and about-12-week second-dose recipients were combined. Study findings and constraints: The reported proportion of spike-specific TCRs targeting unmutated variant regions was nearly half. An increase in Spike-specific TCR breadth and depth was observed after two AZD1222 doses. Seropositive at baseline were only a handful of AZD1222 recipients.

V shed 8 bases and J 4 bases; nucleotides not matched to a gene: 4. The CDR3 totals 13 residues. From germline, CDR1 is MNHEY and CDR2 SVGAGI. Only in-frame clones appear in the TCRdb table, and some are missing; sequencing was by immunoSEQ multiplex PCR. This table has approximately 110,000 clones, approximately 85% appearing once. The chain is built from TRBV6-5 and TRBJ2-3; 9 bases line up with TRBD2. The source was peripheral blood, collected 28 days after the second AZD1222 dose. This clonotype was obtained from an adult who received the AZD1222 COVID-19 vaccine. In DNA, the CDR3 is TGTGCCAGCCAATTAGCGGGGGCAGATACGCAGTATTTT. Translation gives CASQLAGADTQYF.